This T cell receptor (beta chain) stems from a study of cytomegalovirus exposure and HLA in healthy donors. Both 60 Vbeta primers and 13 Jbeta primers went into the PCR. Sequencing was performed with immunoSEQ multiplex PCR; in TCRdb, only in-frame clones are kept and a portion is missing. The data contain just over 150,000 clones, around 79% of them singletons. Findings and limits, study-wide: Presence/absence comparisons presumed near-even sequencing depth among donors. Earlier results showed most TCR beta V segments being productive about 90% or about 30% of the time. Some V segments (TRBV6-2 and TRBV6-3 among them) were excluded as indistinguishable. Published work reported that the classifier diagnosed cytomegalovirus status with high specificity and sensitivity.

This clone was observed a single time. Its antigen is unknown. After removal of 4 bases from V and 10 bases from J, the junction contained 5 bases not matched to a gene. Germline CDR1 reads LGHNA; CDR2 reads YSLEER. The CDR3 contains 14 residues. This chain uses TRBV4-3 with TRBJ2-1; 12 nucleotides line up with TRBD2. Sequencing input: PBMCs. This TCR was sampled from a woman between 45 and 60 years old in good health and CMV-seropositive. The CDR3 nucleotides are TGCGCCAGCAGCCGAGGACTAGCGGGGAGCGAGCAGTTCTTC. Its protein product is CASSRGLAGSEQFF.